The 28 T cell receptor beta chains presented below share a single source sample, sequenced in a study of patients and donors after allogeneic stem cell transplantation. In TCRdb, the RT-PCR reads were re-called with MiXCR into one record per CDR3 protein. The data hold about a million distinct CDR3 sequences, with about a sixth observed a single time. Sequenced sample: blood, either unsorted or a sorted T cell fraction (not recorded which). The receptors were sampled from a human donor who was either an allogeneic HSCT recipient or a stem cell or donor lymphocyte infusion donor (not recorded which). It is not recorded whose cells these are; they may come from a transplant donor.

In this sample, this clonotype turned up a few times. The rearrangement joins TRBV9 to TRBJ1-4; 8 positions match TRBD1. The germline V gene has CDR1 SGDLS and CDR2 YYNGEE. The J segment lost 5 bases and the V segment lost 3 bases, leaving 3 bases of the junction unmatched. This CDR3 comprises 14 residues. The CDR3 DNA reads TGTGCCAGCAGCGGCCAGGGGGCGAATGAAAAACTGTTTTTT. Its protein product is CASSGQGANEKLFF.

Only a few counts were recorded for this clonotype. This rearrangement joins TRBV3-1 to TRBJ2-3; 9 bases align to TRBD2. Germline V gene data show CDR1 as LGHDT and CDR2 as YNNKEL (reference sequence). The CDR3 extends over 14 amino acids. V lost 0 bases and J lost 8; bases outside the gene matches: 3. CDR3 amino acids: CASSQDGGRGTQYF. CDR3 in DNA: TGTGCCAGCAGCCAAGACGGCGGGAGGGGTACGCAGTATTTT.

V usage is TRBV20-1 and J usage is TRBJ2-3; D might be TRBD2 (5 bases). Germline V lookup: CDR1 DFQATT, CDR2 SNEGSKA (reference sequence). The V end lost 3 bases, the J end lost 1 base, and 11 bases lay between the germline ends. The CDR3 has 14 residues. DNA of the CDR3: TGCAGTGCTAGTGGACTCCAAGGCACAGATACGCAGTATTTT. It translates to CSASGLQGTDTQYF.

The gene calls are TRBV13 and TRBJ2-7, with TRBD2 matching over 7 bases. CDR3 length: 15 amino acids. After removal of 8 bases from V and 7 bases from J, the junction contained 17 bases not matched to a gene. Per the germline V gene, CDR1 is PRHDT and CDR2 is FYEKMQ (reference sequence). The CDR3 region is CASLRRGGSLGEQYF. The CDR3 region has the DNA TGTGCCAGCTTAAGGAGGGGAGGGAGCCTTGGAGAGCAGTACTTC.

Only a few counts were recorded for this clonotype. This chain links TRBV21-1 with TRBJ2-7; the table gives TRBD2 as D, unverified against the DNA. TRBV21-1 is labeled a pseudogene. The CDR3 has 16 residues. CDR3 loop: CASSGTSGILSYEQYF. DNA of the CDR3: TGTGCCAGCTCCGGGACTAGCGGGATTCTCTCCTACGAGCAGTACTTC.

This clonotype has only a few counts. The CDR3 nucleotides read TGCGCCAGCAGCCCAACACTGGACCTGAACACTGAAGCTTTCTTT. It yields the protein CASSPTLDLNTEAFF. The V and J genes are TRBV5-1 and TRBJ1-1; D is unresolved. This CDR3 spans 15 amino acids. Germline lookup yields CDR1 SGHRS and CDR2 YFSETQ. Trimming took off 4 bases at V and 0 bases at J, with 13 bases between the two ends.

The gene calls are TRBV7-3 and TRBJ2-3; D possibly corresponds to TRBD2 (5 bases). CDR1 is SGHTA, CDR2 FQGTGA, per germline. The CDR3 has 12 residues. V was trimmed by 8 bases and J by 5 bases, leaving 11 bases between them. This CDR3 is CASGRAGDTQYF. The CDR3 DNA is TGTGCCAGCGGACGGGCGGGAGATACGCAGTATTTT.

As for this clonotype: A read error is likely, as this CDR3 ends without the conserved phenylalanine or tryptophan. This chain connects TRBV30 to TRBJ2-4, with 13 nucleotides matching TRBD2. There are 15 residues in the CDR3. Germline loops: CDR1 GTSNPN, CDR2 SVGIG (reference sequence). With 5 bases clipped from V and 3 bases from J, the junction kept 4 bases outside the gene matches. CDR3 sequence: CAWGGTSGNKNIQYI. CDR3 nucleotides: TGTGCCTGGGGGGGGACTAGCGGGAACAAAAACATTCAGTACATC.

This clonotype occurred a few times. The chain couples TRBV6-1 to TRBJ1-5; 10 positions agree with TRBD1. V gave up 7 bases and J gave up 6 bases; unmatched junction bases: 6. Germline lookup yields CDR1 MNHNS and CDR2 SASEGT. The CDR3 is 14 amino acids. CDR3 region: CASIPGQGFQPQHF. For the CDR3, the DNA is TGTGCCAGCATTCCGGGACAGGGGTTTCAGCCCCAGCATTTT.

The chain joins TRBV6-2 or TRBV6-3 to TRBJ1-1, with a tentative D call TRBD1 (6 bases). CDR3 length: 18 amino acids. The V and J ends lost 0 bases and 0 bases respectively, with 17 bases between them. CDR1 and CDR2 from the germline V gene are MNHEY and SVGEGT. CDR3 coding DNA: TGTGCCAGCAGTTACTCACCCGGAGGGGGTCGTATGAACACTGAAGCTTTCTTT. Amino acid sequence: CASSYSPGGGRMNTEAFF.

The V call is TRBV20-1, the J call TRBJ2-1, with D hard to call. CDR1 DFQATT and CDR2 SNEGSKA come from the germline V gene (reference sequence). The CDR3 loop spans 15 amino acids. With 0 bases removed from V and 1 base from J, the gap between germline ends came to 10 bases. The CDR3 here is CSARDVAGSYNEQFF. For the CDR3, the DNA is TGCAGTGCTAGAGATGTGGCAGGATCCTACAATGAGCAGTTCTTC.

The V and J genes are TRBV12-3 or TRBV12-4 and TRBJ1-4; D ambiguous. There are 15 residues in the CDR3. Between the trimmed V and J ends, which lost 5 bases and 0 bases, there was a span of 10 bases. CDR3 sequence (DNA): TGTGCCAGCAGTCCCCGGACCGCAACTAATGAAAAACTGTTTTTT. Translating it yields CASSPRTATNEKLFF.

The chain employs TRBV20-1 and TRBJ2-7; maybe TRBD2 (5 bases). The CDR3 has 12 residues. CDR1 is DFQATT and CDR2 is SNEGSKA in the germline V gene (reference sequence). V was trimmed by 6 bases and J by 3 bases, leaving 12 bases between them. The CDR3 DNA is TGCAGTGCGCCCGGGGAGAACTACGAGCAGTACTTC. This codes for CSAPGENYEQYF.

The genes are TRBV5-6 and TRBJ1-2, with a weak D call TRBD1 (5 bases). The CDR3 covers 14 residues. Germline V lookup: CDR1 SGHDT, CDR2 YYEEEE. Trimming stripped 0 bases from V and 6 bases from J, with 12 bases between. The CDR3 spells CASSLVAGHHGYTF. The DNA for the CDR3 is TGTGCCAGCAGCTTGGTTGCAGGGCATCATGGCTACACCTTC. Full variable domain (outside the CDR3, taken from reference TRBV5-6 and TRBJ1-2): DAGVTQSPTHLIKTRGQQVTLRCSPKSGHDTVSWYQQALGQGPQFIFQYYEEEERQRGNFPDRFSGHQFPNYSSELNVNALLLGDSALYLCASSLVAGHHGYTFGSGTRLTVV.

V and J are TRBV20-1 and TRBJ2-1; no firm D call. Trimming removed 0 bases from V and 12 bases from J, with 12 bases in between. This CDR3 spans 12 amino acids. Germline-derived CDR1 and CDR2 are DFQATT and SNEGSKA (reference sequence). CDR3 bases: TGCAGTGCTAGAGATTTAGCAGTGGGGCAGTTCTTC. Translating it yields CSARDLAVGQFF.

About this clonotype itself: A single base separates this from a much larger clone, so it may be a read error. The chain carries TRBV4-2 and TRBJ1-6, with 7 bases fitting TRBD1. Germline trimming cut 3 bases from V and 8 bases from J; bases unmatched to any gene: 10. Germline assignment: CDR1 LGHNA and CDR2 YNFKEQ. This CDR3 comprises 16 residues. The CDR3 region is CASSQKTGWGYSPLHF. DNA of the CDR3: TGTGCCAGCAGCCAGAAGACAGGGTGGGGGTATTCACCCCTCCACTTT.

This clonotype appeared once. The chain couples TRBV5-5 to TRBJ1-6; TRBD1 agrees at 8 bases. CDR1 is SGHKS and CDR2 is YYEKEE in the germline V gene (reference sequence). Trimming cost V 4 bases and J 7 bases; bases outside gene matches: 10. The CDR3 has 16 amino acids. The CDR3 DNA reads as TGTGCCAGCAGCCACCTGACAGGGGTTCAGAATTCACCCCTCCACTTT. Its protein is CASSHLTGVQNSPLHF.

The CDR3 sequence is CAISSSGRDTGELFF. The CDR3 DNA reads as TGTGCCATCAGCTCCAGCGGGAGGGACACCGGGGAGCTGTTTTTT. The V call is TRBV10-3, the J call TRBJ2-2, with 10 positions matching TRBD2. Trimming at V came to 6 bases and at J to 3 bases, leaving 4 bases not matched to a gene. Germline assignment: CDR1 ENHRY and CDR2 SYGVKD. This CDR3 region has 15 residues.

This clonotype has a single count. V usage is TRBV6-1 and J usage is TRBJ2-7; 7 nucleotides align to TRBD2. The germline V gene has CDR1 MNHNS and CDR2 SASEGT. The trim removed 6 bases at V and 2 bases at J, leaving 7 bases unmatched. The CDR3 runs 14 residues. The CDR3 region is CASSRGSSTYEQYF. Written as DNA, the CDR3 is TGTGCCAGCAGCCGCGGGAGTTCCACCTACGAGCAGTACTTC.

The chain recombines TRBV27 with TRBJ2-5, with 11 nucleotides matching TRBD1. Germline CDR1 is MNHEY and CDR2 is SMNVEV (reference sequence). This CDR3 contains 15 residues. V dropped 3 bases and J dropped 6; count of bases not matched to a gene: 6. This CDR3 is CASSFDGTGGKTQYF. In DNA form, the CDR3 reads TGTGCCAGCAGTTTCGACGGGACAGGGGGGAAGACCCAGTACTTC.

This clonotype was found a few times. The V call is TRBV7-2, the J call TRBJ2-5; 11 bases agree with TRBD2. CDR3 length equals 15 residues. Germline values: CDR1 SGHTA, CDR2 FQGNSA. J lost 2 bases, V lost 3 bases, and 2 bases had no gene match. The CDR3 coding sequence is TGTGCCAGCAGCTTTAGCGGGGGGGCTCAAGAGACCCAGTACTTC. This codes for CASSFSGGAQETQYF.

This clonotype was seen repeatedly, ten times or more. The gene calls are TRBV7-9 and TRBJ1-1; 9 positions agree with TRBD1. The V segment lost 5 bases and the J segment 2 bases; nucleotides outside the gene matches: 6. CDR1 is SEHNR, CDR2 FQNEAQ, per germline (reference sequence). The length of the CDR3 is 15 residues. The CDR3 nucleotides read TGTGCCAGCAGCAGACCGGGACAGGGAAACACTGAAGCTTTCTTT. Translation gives CASSRPGQGNTEAFF.

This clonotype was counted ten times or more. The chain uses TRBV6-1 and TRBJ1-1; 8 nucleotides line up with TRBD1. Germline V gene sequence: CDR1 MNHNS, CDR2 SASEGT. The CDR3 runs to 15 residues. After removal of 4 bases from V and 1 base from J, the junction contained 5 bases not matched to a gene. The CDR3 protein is CASSARGTGNTEAFF. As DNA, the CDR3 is TGTGCCAGCAGTGCCCGTGGGACAGGGAACACTGAAGCTTTCTTT.

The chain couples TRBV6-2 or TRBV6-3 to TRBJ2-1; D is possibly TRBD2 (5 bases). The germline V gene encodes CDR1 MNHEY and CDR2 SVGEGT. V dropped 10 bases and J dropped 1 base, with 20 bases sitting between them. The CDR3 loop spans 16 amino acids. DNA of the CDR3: TGTGCCACCGTGAGCCTGGGAGAAGGGTCCTACAATGAGCAGTTCTTC. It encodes CATVSLGEGSYNEQFF.

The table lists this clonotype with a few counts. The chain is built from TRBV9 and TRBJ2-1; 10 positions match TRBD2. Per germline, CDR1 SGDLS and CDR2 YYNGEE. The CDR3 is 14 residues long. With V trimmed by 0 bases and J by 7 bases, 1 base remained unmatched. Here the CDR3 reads CASSVASGGNEQFF. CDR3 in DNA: TGTGCCAGCAGCGTAGCTAGCGGGGGTAATGAGCAGTTCTTC.

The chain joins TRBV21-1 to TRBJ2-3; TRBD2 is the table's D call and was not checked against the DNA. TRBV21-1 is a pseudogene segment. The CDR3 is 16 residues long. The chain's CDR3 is CASKGVQRDLTDTQYF. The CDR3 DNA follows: TGTGCCAGCAAGGGGGTCCAGCGGGACCTCACAGATACGCAGTATTTT.

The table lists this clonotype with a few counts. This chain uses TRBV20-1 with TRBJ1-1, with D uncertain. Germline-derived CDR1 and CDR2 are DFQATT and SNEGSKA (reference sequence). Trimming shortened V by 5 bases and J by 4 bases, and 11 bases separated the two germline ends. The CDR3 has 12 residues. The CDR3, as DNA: TGCAGTGCTCGCCCCCAGCCCACTGAAGCTTTCTTT. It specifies CSARPQPTEAFF.

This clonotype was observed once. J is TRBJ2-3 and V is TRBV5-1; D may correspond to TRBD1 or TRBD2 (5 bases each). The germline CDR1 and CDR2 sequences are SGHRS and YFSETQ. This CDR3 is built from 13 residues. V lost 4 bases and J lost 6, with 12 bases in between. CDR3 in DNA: TGCGCCAGCAGCCAACTAGGGGCCGATACGCAGTATTTT. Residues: CASSQLGADTQYF.